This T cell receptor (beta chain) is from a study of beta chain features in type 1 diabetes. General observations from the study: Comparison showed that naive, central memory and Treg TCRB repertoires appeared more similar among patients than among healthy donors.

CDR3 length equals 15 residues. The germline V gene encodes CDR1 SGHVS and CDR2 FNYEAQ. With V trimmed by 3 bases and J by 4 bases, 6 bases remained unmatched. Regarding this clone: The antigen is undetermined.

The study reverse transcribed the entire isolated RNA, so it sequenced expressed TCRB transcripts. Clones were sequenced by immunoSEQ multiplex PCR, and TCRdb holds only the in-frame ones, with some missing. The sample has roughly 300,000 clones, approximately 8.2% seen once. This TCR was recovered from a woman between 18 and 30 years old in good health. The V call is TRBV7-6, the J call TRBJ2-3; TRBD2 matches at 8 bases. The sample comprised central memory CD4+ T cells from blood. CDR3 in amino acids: CASSLVAGWADTQYF. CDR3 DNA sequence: TGTGCCAGCAGCTTGGTAGCGGGATGGGCAGATACGCAGTATTTT.